The clone carrying this T cell receptor beta chain was seen a handful of times. The germline V gene has CDR1 MNHEY and CDR2 SVGEGT. Trimming at V came to 7 bases and at J to 3 bases, leaving 8 bases not matched to a gene. CDR3 length: 15 amino acids. The entry originates in a study of blood T cells in healthy people across ages. In the study overall: There was about one barcoded beta molecule captured by template switching per two T cells.

At least 7 million PBMCs were isolated per sample. Then a second PCR, running about 6 to 12 cycles, was carried out with a sample-barcoded 5' primer and a J-beta primer mix. Unique molecular identifiers of 12 random nucleotides labeled each cDNA. Every sample produced at least 2.5 million CDR3-containing paired-end reads. TCRdb called the 5' RACE reads again in MiXCR, with one record for every CDR3 protein. The sample carries about 1.8 million distinct CDR3 sequences, about 50% recorded once. The sequenced material came from blood. This chain links TRBV6-2 or TRBV6-3 with TRBJ2-1; the match to TRBD2 covers 8 bases. The TCR was taken from a woman aged 40 to 50 in good health. CDR3: CASTKYGGGYNEQFF. CDR3 nucleotides: TGTGCCAGCACCAAATACGGGGGGGGCTACAATGAGCAGTTCTTC.